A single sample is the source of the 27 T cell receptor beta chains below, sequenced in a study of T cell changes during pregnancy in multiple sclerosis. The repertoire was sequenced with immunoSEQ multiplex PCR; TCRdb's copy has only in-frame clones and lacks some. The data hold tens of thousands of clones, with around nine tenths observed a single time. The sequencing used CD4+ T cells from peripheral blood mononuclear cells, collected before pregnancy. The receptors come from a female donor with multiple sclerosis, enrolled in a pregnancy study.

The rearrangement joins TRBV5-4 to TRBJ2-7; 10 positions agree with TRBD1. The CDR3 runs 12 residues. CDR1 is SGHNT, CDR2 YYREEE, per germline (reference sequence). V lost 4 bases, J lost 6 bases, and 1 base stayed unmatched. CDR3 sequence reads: CASSRDRGEQYF. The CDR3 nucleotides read TGTGCCAGCAGCCGGGACAGGGGCGAGCAGTACTTC.

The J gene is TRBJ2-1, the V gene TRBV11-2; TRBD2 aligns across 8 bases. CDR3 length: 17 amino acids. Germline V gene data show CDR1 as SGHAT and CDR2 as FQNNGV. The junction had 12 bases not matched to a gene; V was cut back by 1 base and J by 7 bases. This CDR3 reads CASSLGASGYNGNEQFF. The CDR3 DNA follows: TGTGCCAGCAGCTTAGGTGCTAGCGGGTACAATGGGAATGAGCAGTTCTTC.

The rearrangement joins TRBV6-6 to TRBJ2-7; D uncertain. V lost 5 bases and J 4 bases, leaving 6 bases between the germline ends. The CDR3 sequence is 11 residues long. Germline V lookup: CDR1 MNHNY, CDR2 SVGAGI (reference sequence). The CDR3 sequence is CASSPRYEQYF. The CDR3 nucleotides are TGTGCCAGCAGTCCCCGGTACGAGCAGTACTTC.

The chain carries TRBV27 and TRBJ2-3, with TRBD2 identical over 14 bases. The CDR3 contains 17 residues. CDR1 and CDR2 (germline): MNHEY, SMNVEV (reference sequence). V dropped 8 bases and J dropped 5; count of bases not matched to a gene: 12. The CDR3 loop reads CASSTPTGLAGGDTQYF. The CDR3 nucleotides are TGTGCCAGCTCTACCCCGACCGGACTAGCGGGAGGAGATACGCAGTATTTT.

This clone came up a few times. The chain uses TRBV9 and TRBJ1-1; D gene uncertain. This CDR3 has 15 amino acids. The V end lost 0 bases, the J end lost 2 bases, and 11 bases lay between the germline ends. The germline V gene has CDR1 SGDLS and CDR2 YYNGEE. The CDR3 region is CASSVGVAANTEAFF. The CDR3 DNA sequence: TGTGCCAGCAGCGTAGGGGTTGCGGCAAACACTGAAGCTTTCTTT.

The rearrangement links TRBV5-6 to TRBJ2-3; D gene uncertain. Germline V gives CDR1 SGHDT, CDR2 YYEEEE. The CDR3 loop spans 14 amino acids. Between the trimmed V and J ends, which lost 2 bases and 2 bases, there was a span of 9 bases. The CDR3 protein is CASSFTSPTDTQYF. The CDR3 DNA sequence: TGTGCCAGCAGCTTCACTTCCCCCACAGATACGCAGTATTTT. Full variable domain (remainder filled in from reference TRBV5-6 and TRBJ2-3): DAGVTQSPTHLIKTRGQQVTLRCSPKSGHDTVSWYQQALGQGPQFIFQYYEEEERQRGNFPDRFSGHQFPNYSSELNVNALLLGDSALYLCASSFTSPTDTQYFGPGTRLTVL.

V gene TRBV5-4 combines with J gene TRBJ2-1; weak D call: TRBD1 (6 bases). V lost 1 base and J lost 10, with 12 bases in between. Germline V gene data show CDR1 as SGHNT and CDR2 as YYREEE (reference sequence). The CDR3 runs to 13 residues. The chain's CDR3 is CASSLLGQGEQFF. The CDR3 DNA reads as TGTGCCAGCAGCTTGTTGGGACAAGGCGAGCAGTTCTTC.

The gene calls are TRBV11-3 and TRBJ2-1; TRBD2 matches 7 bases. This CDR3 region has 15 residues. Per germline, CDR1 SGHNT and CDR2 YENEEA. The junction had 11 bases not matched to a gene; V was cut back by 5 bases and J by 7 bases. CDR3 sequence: CASSLRAGLANEQFF. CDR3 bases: TGTGCCAGCAGCCTTCGAGCGGGACTCGCAAATGAGCAGTTCTTC.

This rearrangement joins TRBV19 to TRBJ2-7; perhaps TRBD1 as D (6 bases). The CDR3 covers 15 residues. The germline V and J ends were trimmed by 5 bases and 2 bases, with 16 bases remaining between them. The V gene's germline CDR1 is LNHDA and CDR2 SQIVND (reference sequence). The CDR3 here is CASSDPGTTTYEQYF. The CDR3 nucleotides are TGTGCCAGTAGTGACCCCGGGACAACTACCTACGAGCAGTACTTC. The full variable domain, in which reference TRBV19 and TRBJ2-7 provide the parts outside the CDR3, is DGGITQSPKYLFRKEGQNVTLSCEQNLNHDAMYWYRQDPGQGLRLIYYSQIVNDFQKGDIAEGYSVSREKKESFPLTVTSAQKNPTAFYLCASSDPGTTTYEQYFGPGTRLTVT.

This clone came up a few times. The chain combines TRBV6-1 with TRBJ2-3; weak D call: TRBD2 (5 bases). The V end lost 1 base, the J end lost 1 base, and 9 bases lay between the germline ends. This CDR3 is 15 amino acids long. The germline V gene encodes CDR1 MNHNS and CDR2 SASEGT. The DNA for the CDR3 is TGTGCCAGCAGTGAAGGGACTTCCCGCACAGATACGCAGTATTTT. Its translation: CASSEGTSRTDTQYF.

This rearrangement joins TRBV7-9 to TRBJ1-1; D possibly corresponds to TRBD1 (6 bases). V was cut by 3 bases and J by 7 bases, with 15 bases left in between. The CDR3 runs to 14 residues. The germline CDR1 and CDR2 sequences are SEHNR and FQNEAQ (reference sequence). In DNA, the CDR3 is TGTGCCAGCAGCTTGGGGGCCAAGGTCAGTGAAGCTTTCTTT. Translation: CASSLGAKVSEAFF.

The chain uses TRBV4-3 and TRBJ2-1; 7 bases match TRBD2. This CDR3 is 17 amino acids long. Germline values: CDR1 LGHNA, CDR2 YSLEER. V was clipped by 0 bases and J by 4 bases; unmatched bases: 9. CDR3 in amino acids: CASSQDLVGGWYNEQFF. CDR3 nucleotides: TGCGCCAGCAGCCAAGATCTGGTGGGAGGGTGGTACAATGAGCAGTTCTTC.

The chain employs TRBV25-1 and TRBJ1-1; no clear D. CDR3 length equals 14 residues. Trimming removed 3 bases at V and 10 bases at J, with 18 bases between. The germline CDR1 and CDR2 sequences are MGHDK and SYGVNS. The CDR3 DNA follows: TGTGCCAGCAGTGACGCCAGAAATCCTAGTGGAGCTTTCTTT. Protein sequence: CASSDARNPSGAFF.

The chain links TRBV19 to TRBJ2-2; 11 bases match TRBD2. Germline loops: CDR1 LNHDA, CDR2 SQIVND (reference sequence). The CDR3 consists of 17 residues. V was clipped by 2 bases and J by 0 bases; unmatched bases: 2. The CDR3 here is CASSISTSGTNTGELFF. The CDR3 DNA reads TGTGCCAGTAGTATATCGACTAGCGGGACGAACACCGGGGAGCTGTTTTTT.

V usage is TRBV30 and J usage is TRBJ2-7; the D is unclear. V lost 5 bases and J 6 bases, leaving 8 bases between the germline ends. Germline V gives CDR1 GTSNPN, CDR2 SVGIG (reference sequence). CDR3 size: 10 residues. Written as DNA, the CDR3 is TGTGCCTGGGGCAAAGTCGAGCAGTACTTC. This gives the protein CAWGKVEQYF. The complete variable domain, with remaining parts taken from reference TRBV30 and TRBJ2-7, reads SQTIHQWPATLVQPVGSPLSLECTVEGTSNPNLYWYRQAAGRGLQLLFYSVGIGQISSEVPQNLSASRPQDRQFILSSKKLLLSDSGFYLCAWGKVEQYFGPGTRLTVT.

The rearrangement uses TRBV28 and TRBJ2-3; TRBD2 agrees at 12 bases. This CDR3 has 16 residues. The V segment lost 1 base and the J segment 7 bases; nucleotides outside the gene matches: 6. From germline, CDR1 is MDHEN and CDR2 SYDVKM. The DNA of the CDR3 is TGTGCCAGCAGTTTATTCGGACTAGCGGGACTCCATACGCAGTATTTT. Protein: CASSLFGLAGLHTQYF.

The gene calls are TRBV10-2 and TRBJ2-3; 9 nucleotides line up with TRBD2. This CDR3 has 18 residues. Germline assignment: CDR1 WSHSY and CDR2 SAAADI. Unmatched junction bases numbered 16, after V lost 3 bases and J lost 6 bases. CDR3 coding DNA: TGCGCCAGCAGTGAAGGCGGGAGGGCCATGCCTCGTTTGGATACGCAGTATTTT. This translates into CASSEGGRAMPRLDTQYF.

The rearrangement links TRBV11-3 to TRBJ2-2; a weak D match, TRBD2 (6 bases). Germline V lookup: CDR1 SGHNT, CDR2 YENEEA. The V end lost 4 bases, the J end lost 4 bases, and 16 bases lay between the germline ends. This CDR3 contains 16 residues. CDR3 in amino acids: CASSYTSGEVTGELFF. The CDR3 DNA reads TGTGCCAGCAGCTATACCTCCGGGGAGGTCACCGGGGAGCTGTTTTTT.

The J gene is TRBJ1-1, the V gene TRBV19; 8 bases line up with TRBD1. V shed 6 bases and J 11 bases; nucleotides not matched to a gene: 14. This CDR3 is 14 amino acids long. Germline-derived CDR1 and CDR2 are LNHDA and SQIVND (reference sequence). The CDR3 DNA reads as TGTGCCAGTAGCTATCCAGGGGGCGCGGTGTATGCTTTCTTT. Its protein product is CASSYPGGAVYAFF.

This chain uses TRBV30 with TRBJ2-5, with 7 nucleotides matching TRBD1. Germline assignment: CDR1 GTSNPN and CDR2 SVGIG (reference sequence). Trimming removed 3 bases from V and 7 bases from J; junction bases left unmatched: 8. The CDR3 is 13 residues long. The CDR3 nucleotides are TGTGCCTGGAGGGTTTCGGCAGGGGGGACCCAGTACTTC. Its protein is CAWRVSAGGTQYF.

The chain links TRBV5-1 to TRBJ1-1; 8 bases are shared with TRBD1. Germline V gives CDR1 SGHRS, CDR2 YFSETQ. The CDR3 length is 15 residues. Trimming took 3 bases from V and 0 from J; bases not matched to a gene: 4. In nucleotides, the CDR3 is TGCGCCAGCAGCTCCCACAGGGGGATGAACACTGAAGCTTTCTTT. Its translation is CASSSHRGMNTEAFF.

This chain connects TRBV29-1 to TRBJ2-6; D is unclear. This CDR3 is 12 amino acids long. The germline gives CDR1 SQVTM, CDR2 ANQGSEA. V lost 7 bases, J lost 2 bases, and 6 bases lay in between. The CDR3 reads CSAEAGANVLTF. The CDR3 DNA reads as TGCAGCGCAGAGGCTGGGGCCAACGTCCTGACTTTC.

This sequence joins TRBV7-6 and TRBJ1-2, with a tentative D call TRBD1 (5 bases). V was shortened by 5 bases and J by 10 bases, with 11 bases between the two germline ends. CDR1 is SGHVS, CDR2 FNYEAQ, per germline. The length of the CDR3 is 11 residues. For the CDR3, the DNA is TGTGCCAGCAGCGTGGGGCTTAACTACACCTTC. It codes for CASSVGLNYTF.

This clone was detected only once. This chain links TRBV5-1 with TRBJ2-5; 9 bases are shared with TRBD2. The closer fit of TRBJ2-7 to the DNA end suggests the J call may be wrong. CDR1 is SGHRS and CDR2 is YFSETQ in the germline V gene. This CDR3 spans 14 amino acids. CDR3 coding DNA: TGCGCCAGCAGCCGGGGACTAGCTGGCGACGAGCAGTACTTC. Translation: CASSRGLAGDEQYF.

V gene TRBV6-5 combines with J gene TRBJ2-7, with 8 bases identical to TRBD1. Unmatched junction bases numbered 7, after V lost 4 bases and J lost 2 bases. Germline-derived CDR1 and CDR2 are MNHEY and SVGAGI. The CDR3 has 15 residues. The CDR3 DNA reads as TGTGCCAGCAGTTCAGGACAGGGCGGTACCTACGAGCAGTACTTC. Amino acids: CASSSGQGGTYEQYF.

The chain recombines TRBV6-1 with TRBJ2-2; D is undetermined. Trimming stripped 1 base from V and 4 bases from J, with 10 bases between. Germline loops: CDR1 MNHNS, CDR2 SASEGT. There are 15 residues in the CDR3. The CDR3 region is CASSEVARVTGELFF. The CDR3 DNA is TGTGCCAGCAGTGAAGTCGCACGGGTCACCGGGGAGCTGTTTTTT.

The CDR3 nucleotides are TGTGCCAGCAGCTTAGAGGCTGGACTGCCAGGAGAGACCCAGTACTTC. Translation: CASSLEAGLPGETQYF. V is TRBV7-8 and J is TRBJ2-5; the D gene is possibly TRBD2 (5 bases). The V end was cut by 1 base, the J end by 4 bases, with 16 bases between. Looked up from germline, CDR1 is SGHVS and CDR2 is FQNEAQ. This CDR3 has 16 residues. The variable domain in full, with the rest retrieved from reference TRBV7-8 and TRBJ2-5, is GAGVSQSPRYKVAKRGQDVALRCDPISGHVSLFWYQQALGQGPEFLTYFQNEAQLDKSGLPSDRFFAERPEGSVSTLKIQRTQQEDSAVYLCASSLEAGLPGETQYFGPGTRLLVL.